Below, 9 T cell receptor beta chains from the same sample are listed, as sequenced in a study of siplizumab effects on memory and regulatory T cells. Assay: immunoSEQ multiplex PCR; the TCRdb copy retains only in-frame clones and omits some. Here the sample spans 100,000 or so clones, 92% being singletons. The material sequenced was Tregs sorted from blood. Receptor source: a human donor in good health.

The rearrangement joins TRBV9 to TRBJ2-7; 8 positions agree with TRBD2. The ends lost 0 bases at V and 2 bases at J; junction bases unmatched: 4. CDR3 size: 15 residues. Germline CDR1 is SGDLS and CDR2 is YYNGEE. The CDR3 spells CASSVDGRATYEQYF. The DNA for the CDR3 is TGTGCCAGCAGCGTAGACGGGAGGGCGACCTACGAGCAGTACTTC.

The rearrangement uses TRBV5-1 and TRBJ2-7; D is possibly TRBD1 (6 bases). Trimming shortened V by 0 bases and J by 5 bases, and 12 bases separated the two germline ends. Germline CDR1 and CDR2: SGHRS and YFSETQ. The CDR3 contains 14 residues. CDR3 DNA sequence: TGCGCCAGCAGCTTGGTTACAGGGTTTGACGAGCAGTACTTC. It encodes CASSLVTGFDEQYF.

CDR3 amino acids: CASSPTQWRASGANVLTF. In nucleotides, the CDR3 is TGTGCCAGCAGCCCGACACAATGGAGGGCCTCTGGGGCCAACGTCCTGACTTTC. The chain links TRBV7-9 to TRBJ2-6; a weak D match, TRBD2 (6 bases). Germline values: CDR1 SEHNR, CDR2 FQNEAQ (reference sequence). Deletions cut 5 bases from V and 0 bases from J, with 17 bases between. The CDR3 is 18 amino acids.

This clone occurred once. The chain links TRBV5-1 to TRBJ2-1; a possible D gene is TRBD2 (6 bases). The ends were cut back, 4 bases at V and 8 bases at J, with 16 bases in the middle. Germline V CDR1 and CDR2: SGHRS, YFSETQ. The CDR3 has 14 residues. In nucleotides, the CDR3 is TGCGCCAGCAGCCCCTTTCGGGAGATTGATGAGCAGTTCTTC. It specifies CASSPFREIDEQFF.

The J gene is TRBJ2-5, the V gene TRBV2, with 11 nucleotides matching TRBD2. J lost 5 bases, V lost 6 bases, and 11 bases had no gene match. This CDR3 spans 16 amino acids. The germline V gene has CDR1 SNHLY and CDR2 FYNNEI. CDR3 DNA: TGTGCCAGCAGCAGGGGGTCACTAGCGGGAGTTGAGACCCAGTACTTC. Translation gives CASSRGSLAGVETQYF.

This clone appeared once. The chain is built from TRBV5-1 and TRBJ1-1, with a possible D match to TRBD1 (6 bases). The V gene's germline CDR1 is SGHRS and CDR2 YFSETQ. The CDR3 length is 15 residues. Trimming removed 4 bases from V and 0 bases from J, with 13 bases in between. The chain's CDR3 is CASSGGGAVNTEAFF. The CDR3 DNA sequence: TGCGCCAGCAGCGGTGGGGGGGCGGTGAACACTGAAGCTTTCTTT. Variable domain in full (rest from reference TRBV5-1 and TRBJ1-1): KAGVTQTPRYLIKTRGQQVTLSCSPISGHRSVSWYQQTPGQGLQFLFEYFSETQRNKGNFPGRFSGRQFSNSRSEMNVSTLELGDSALYLCASSGGGAVNTEAFFGQGTRLTVV.

The CDR3 spells CASSLDWAGGWNEQFF. The CDR3 bases are TGTGCCAGCAGCTTAGATTGGGCAGGGGGTTGGAATGAGCAGTTCTTC. The chain joins TRBV11-2 to TRBJ2-1; 7 positions agree with TRBD1. Germline-derived CDR1 and CDR2 are SGHAT and FQNNGV. Trimming took 0 bases from V and 7 from J; bases not matched to a gene: 9. This CDR3 has 16 amino acids. Complete variable domain (other parts from reference TRBV11-2 and TRBJ2-1): EAGVAQSPRYKIIEKRQSVAFWCNPISGHATLYWYQQILGQGPKLLIQFQNNGVVDDSQLPKDRFSAERLKGVDSTLKIQPAKLEDSAVYLCASSLDWAGGWNEQFFGPGTRLTVL.

The rearrangement joins TRBV4-1 to TRBJ1-3, with D tentatively TRBD1 (6 bases). The length of the CDR3 is 16 residues. V was cut by 3 bases and J by 5 bases, with 17 bases left in between. Germline-derived CDR1 and CDR2 are MGHRA and YSYEKL. The CDR3 DNA follows: TGCGCCAGCAGCCAGGCCACAGGGAGGGCTAGAAACACCATATATTTT. The encoded protein is CASSQATGRARNTIYF.

This clone came up once. The chain recombines TRBV4-1 with TRBJ2-7; D perhaps matches TRBD1 (5 bases). This CDR3 region has 15 residues. Germline CDR1 and CDR2: MGHRA and YSYEKL. V lost 0 bases and J 3 bases, leaving 12 bases between the germline ends. The CDR3 sequence: CASSQEMGPHYEQYF. The CDR3 nucleotides read TGCGCCAGCAGCCAAGAGATGGGGCCACACTACGAGCAGTACTTC.